These T cell receptor beta chains were read from a single sample in a study of blood T cell repertoires in COVID-19. Assay: immunoSEQ multiplex PCR; the TCRdb copy retains only in-frame clones and omits some. In the table there are 320,000 or so clones, 85% of which are singletons. The sample comprised PBMCs or T cells enriched from blood (not recorded which). The receptors were gathered from a woman aged 30 to 39 who had been exposed to COVID-19. The CDR3 runs from the conserved cysteine through the conserved F or W. D genes are given only for firm matches. Clone size, where shown, is once, few, many, or a class for clones that have expanded.

>TRBJ2-5|NA|TRBV7-9|NA
CASSFGLGETQYF
TGTGCCAGCAGCTTCGGACTGGGAGAGACCCAGTACTTC
>TRBJ1-5|NA|TRBV6-5|NA
CASSQGSNQPQHF
TGTGCCAGCAGTCAGGGATCCAATCAGCCCCAGCATTTT
>TRBJ2-3|NA|TRBV2|once
CASSEAPQGPFTDTQYF
TGTGCCAGCAGTGAAGCCCCACAGGGTCCATTCACAGATACGCAGTATTTT
>TRBJ2-7|TRBD1|TRBV18|few
CASSHSAGTGLYEQYF
TGTGCCAGCTCACATTCGGCCGGGACAGGGCTCTACGAGCAGTACTTC
>TRBJ1-5|NA|TRBV7-2|NA
CASSKGTTGNQPQHF
TGTGCCAGCAGCAAAGGGACAACGGGCAATCAGCCCCAGCATTTT
>TRBJ1-5|TRBD1|TRBV5-8|NA
CASSLGTGHGQPQHF
TGTGCCAGCAGCTTAGGGACAGGGCATGGTCAGCCCCAGCATTTT
>TRBJ1-1|NA|TRBV6-5|NA
CASSYSGKEAFF
TGTGCCAGCAGTTACTCCGGTAAGGAAGCTTTCTTT
>TRBJ2-1|TRBD2|TRBV15|NA
CATRAGGPSMVNEQFF
TGTGCCACCAGAGCGGGAGGGCCTTCGATGGTAAATGAGCAGTTCTTC
>TRBJ2-7|NA|TRBV5-1|NA
CASTLRGGEQYF
TGCGCCAGCACTCTTAGGGGGGGCGAGCAGTACTTC
>TRBJ1-5|TRBD1|TRBV7-9|NA
CASSFGQGGWPQHF
TGTGCCAGCAGCTTCGGACAGGGGGGTTGGCCCCAGCATTTT
>TRBJ2-5|NA|TRBV2|NA
CASSDIFRIQETQYF
TGTGCCAGCAGTGACATATTCAGAATCCAAGAGACCCAGTACTTC
>TRBJ1-2|TRBD1|TRBV24-1|NA
CATSGSTGQGDGYTF
TGTGCCACCAGTGGCTCGACAGGGCAAGGTGATGGCTACACCTTC
>TRBJ2-7|TRBD2|TRBV11-2|NA
CASSLRRTSGRINEQYF
TGTGCCAGCAGCTTAAGACGCACTAGCGGGAGGATTAACGAGCAGTACTTC
>TRBJ1-6|NA|TRBV9|few
CASSVDSYNSPLHF
TGTGCCAGCAGCGTAGACAGTTATAATTCACCCCTCCACTTT
>TRBJ1-2|TRBD1|TRBV27|NA
CASSFSDRANYGYTF
TGTGCCAGCAGTTTTTCCGACAGGGCAAACTATGGCTACACCTTC
>TRBJ1-3|NA|TRBV19|NA
CASNQQTGVSGNTIYF
TGTGCCAGTAACCAACAGACGGGGGTCTCTGGAAACACCATATATTTT
>TRBJ1-6|TRBD1|TRBV7-3|NA
CASSLTGQESSPLHF
TGTGCCAGCAGCTTAACGGGACAGGAGAGTTCACCCCTCCACTTT
>TRBJ2-3|NA|TRBV19|NA
CASSPPGVRASADTQYF
TGTGCCAGTAGTCCCCCCGGGGTCCGAGCTAGTGCGGATACGCAGTATTTT
>TRBJ1-2|NA|TRBV28|NA
CASSLDRYGYTF
TGTGCCAGCAGCCTTGACAGATATGGCTACACCTTC
>TRBJ2-3|NA|TRBV7-9|NA
CASSLDVTYTDTQYF
TGTGCCAGCAGCTTAGACGTAACCTACACAGATACGCAGTATTTT
>TRBJ2-7|TRBD1|TRBV19|NA
CASRQGSYEQYF
TGTGCCAGTAGACAGGGGTCCTACGAGCAGTACTTC
>TRBJ1-4|NA|TRBV28|NA
CASSVGGEDEKLFF
TGTGCCAGCAGCGTAGGGGGGGAGGATGAAAAACTGTTTTTT